A single sample gave rise to the 9 T cell receptor beta chains below, sequenced in a study of blood T cell repertoires in COVID-19. Sequenced by immunoSEQ multiplex PCR; TCRdb stores in-frame clones only, minus some. This table holds 150,000 to 160,000 clones, approximately 90% found once. The sample consisted of peripheral blood. These TCRs come from a woman aged 70 to 79 with acute or convalescent COVID-19.

This clone was found once. The gene calls are TRBV11-2 and TRBJ1-5, with a weak D call TRBD1 (5 bases). V dropped 5 bases and J dropped 7 bases, with 12 bases sitting between them. This CDR3 is built from 13 residues. CDR1 is SGHAT and CDR2 is FQNNGV in the germline V gene. The CDR3 DNA sequence: TGTGCCAGCAGCACAGGCCTGGGGCAGCCCCAGCATTTT. Residues: CASSTGLGQPQHF.

The rearrangement links TRBV4-2 to TRBJ2-3; 13 bases align to TRBD2. The CDR3 covers 19 residues. Germline CDR1 is LGHNA and CDR2 is YNFKEQ. Losses at the gene ends were 5 bases for V and 0 bases for J; bases not matched to a gene: 11. The CDR3 loop reads CASSKGLAGDSPSTDTQYF. CDR3 bases: TGTGCCAGCAGCAAAGGACTAGCGGGGGATTCGCCTAGCACAGATACGCAGTATTTT.

This clone was observed a single time. The J gene is TRBJ1-4, the V gene TRBV7-9; unclear D gene. This CDR3 contains 17 residues. The germline CDR1 and CDR2 sequences are SEHNR and FQNEAQ (reference sequence). The ends were cut back, 1 base at V and 5 bases at J, with 17 bases in the middle. The DNA for the CDR3 is TGTGCCAGCAGCTTAGGTGAAAACCCCGGGAGAAATGAAAAACTGTTTTTT. It translates to CASSLGENPGRNEKLFF. The entire variable domain, with the rest obtained from reference TRBV7-9 and TRBJ1-4, is as follows: DTGVSQNPRHKITKRGQNVTFRCDPISEHNRLYWYRQTLGQGPEFLTYFQNEAQLEKSRLLSDRFSAERPKGSFSTLEIQRTEQGDSAMYLCASSLGENPGRNEKLFFGSGTQLSVL.

The rearrangement links TRBV4-1 to TRBJ1-1; D ambiguous. The CDR3 covers 15 residues. V shed 0 bases and J shed 0 bases, with 8 bases lying between them. CDR1 and CDR2 from the germline V gene are MGHRA and YSYEKL. CDR3 loop: CASSQDTAMNTEAFF. In DNA form, the CDR3 reads TGCGCCAGCAGCCAAGATACAGCTATGAACACTGAAGCTTTCTTT.

The CDR3 DNA sequence: TGTGCCAGCAGTTACGGGGGCCAACAGGGCAATCAGCCCCAGCATTTT. The encoded protein is CASSYGGQQGNQPQHF. This chain links TRBV6-6 with TRBJ1-5; D perhaps matches TRBD1 (6 bases). Trimming pared 2 bases from V and 2 bases from J, leaving 13 bases between. In germline, CDR1 is MNHNY, CDR2 SVGAGI (reference sequence). This CDR3 has 16 amino acids.

The chain employs TRBV6-6 and TRBJ2-7, with D perhaps matching TRBD2 (6 bases). Germline V gives CDR1 MNHNY, CDR2 SVGAGI (reference sequence). The CDR3 length is 13 residues. Deletions cut 6 bases from V and 0 bases from J, with 9 bases between. CDR3 bases: TGTGCCAGCAGGACAGCGGGCTCCTACGAGCAGTACTTC. Translation gives CASRTAGSYEQYF.

This chain connects TRBV18 to TRBJ1-3; D remains unclear. The CDR3 length is 14 residues. The V gene's germline CDR1 is KGHSH and CDR2 LQKENI. The germline V and J ends were trimmed by 2 bases and 0 bases, with 5 bases remaining between them. The CDR3, as DNA: TGTGCCAGCTCACCAGTCAGCTCTGGAAACACCATATATTTT. Translated: CASSPVSSGNTIYF. The whole variable domain, filled in from reference TRBV18 and TRBJ1-3, reads NAGVMQNPRHLVRRRGQEARLRCSPMKGHSHVYWYRQLPEEGLKFMVYLQKENIIDESGMPKERFSAEFPKEGPSILRIQQVVRGDSAAYFCASSPVSSGNTIYFGEGSWLTVV.

The rearrangement joins TRBV6-1 to TRBJ1-2; D is unresolved. Trimming left V 3 bases short and J 5 bases short, with 28 bases between. The length of the CDR3 is 19 residues. Germline V gene sequence: CDR1 MNHNS, CDR2 SASEGT. CDR3: CASSDPGQRPHTQPYGYTF. The CDR3 nucleotides are TGTGCCAGCAGTGATCCGGGTCAGAGGCCCCATACTCAACCTTATGGCTACACCTTC.

In this sample, this clone turned up once. The rearrangement uses TRBV5-6 and TRBJ1-2; 10 nucleotides match TRBD1. Germline lookup yields CDR1 SGHDT and CDR2 YYEEEE. Germline trimming cut 1 base from V and 6 bases from J; bases unmatched to any gene: 9. The length of the CDR3 is 16 residues. CDR3 region: CASSLPGQGVFDGYTF. The CDR3 DNA is TGTGCCAGCAGCTTGCCAGGACAGGGGGTTTTTGATGGCTACACCTTC.